The 13 T cell receptor beta chains below all came from one sample that was sequenced in a study of blood T cell repertoires in COVID-19. Assay: immunoSEQ multiplex PCR; the TCRdb copy retains only in-frame clones and omits some. Of hundreds of thousands of clones detected, 90% appear once; the ten largest clones hold around 2.5%. Sequences were obtained from PBMCs or T cells enriched from blood (not recorded which). The receptors originated from a man aged 55 to 70 who had recovered from COVID-19.

This clone occurred once. V is TRBV7-3 and J is TRBJ2-1; D gene uncertain. This CDR3 has 12 amino acids. From germline, CDR1 is SGHTA and CDR2 FQGTGA. Trimming cost V 5 bases and J 8 bases, with 10 bases left between them. DNA of the CDR3: TGTGCCAGCAGCATCCTCTTCCATGAGCAGTTCTTC. This sequence encodes CASSILFHEQFF.

Worth noting for this clone: This CDR3 is also generated by other DNA sequences in the sample. V and J are TRBV19 and TRBJ2-7; 11 nucleotides agree with TRBD2. The germline V gene encodes CDR1 LNHDA and CDR2 SQIVND (reference sequence). V lost 6 bases, J lost 1 base, and 5 bases stayed unmatched. The CDR3 extends over 15 amino acids. This CDR3 reads CASSWGTSGSYEQYF. The CDR3 DNA sequence: TGTGCCAGTAGCTGGGGGACTAGCGGTTCCTACGAGCAGTACTTC.

This CDR3 reads CASSIRTGYYEQYF. The CDR3 DNA is TGTGCCAGTAGTATAAGGACAGGGTACTACGAGCAGTACTTC. The chain links TRBV19 to TRBJ2-7, with 8 bases aligning to TRBD1. CDR3 size: 14 residues. With V trimmed by 2 bases and J by 3 bases, 3 bases remained unmatched. Looked up from germline, CDR1 is LNHDA and CDR2 is SQIVND (reference sequence).

This clone was detected a few times. The rearrangement links TRBV5-1 to TRBJ1-1; D not certain. The germline V gene has CDR1 SGHRS and CDR2 YFSETQ. The CDR3 runs 14 residues. Trimming took off 0 bases at V and 4 bases at J, with 10 bases between the two ends. CDR3 in amino acids: CASSLDPGITEAFF. The CDR3 DNA follows: TGCGCCAGCAGCTTGGACCCGGGAATCACTGAAGCTTTCTTT.

This chain joins TRBV7-2 and TRBJ2-3, with 14 positions matching TRBD2. The CDR3 is made up of 18 amino acids. V was clipped by 1 base and J by 4 bases; unmatched bases: 7. Per germline, CDR1 SGHTA and CDR2 FQGNSA. CDR3 coding DNA: TGTGCCAGCAGCTTAGTGGGACTAGCGGGGGCGCCGCCAGATACGCAGTATTTT. This gives the protein CASSLVGLAGAPPDTQYF.

CDR3 bases: TGCAGCGTTGAACCCCTAGCGGGAGGCCGGGACAATGAGCAGTTCTTC. It encodes CSVEPLAGGRDNEQFF. This sequence joins TRBV29-1 and TRBJ2-1, with 11 bases fitting TRBD2. Germline CDR1 reads SQVTM; CDR2 reads ANQGSEA. The ends lost 2 bases at V and 5 bases at J; junction bases unmatched: 8. The CDR3 totals 16 residues.

The chain has TRBV10-3 and TRBJ2-1, with 7 bases fitting TRBD2. V lost 6 bases and J lost 0; bases outside the gene matches: 8. Germline lookup yields CDR1 ENHRY and CDR2 SYGVKD. CDR3 length: 16 residues. The CDR3 DNA sequence: TGTGCCATCAGCTCATCTAGCGGAAGCTCCTACAATGAGCAGTTCTTC. This encodes CAISSSSGSSYNEQFF.

Only one count was recorded for this clone. This sequence joins TRBV28 and TRBJ2-5; 16 bases line up with TRBD2. The CDR3 is 16 residues long. With V trimmed by 5 bases and J by 7 bases, 7 bases remained unmatched. Germline-derived CDR1 and CDR2 are MDHEN and SYDVKM. The CDR3, as DNA: TGTGCCAGCAGTCCCCAGGGACTAGCGGGAGGGGCGACCCAGTACTTC. Translation: CASSPQGLAGGATQYF.

V is TRBV14 and J is TRBJ1-6; no firm D call. The CDR3 has 13 amino acids. V lost 4 bases, J lost 7 bases, and 8 bases lay in between. Germline CDR1 is SGHDN and CDR2 is FVKESK. The CDR3 loop reads CASSLSINSPLHF. CDR3 coding DNA: TGTGCCAGCAGCCTATCTATAAATTCACCCCTCCACTTT.

CDR3 region: CASSTGGRSNQPQHF. The CDR3 DNA reads TGTGCCAGTAGTACAGGGGGCCGTAGCAATCAGCCCCAGCATTTT. The chain carries TRBV19 and TRBJ1-5; 8 bases align to TRBD1. Germline CDR1 is LNHDA and CDR2 is SQIVND (reference sequence). With 4 bases clipped from V and 0 bases from J, the junction kept 2 bases outside the gene matches. This CDR3 region has 15 residues.

The V call is TRBV5-1, the J call TRBJ2-5; tentatively, D is TRBD1 (6 bases). Germline assignment: CDR1 SGHRS and CDR2 YFSETQ. This CDR3 has 14 amino acids. Trimming took off 4 bases at V and 5 bases at J, with 15 bases between the two ends. The CDR3 bases are TGCGCCAGCAGCCCGAACTCAGGGGTCGAGACCCAGTACTTC. Translation: CASSPNSGVETQYF.

The rearrangement uses TRBV5-1 and TRBJ2-7, with 11 bases matching TRBD1. The CDR3 loop spans 15 amino acids. Trimming at V came to 4 bases and at J to 3 bases, leaving 6 bases not matched to a gene. CDR1 is SGHRS, CDR2 YFSETQ, per germline. The CDR3 here is CASSVGTGGSYEQYF. CDR3 nucleotide sequence: TGCGCCAGCAGCGTAGGGACAGGGGGTAGCTACGAGCAGTACTTC.

CDR3 amino acids: CASSVVQGAQETQYF. CDR3 coding DNA: TGTGCCAGCAGCGTGGTTCAGGGCGCCCAAGAGACCCAGTACTTC. This chain joins TRBV5-4 and TRBJ2-5, with TRBD1 as a possible D gene (5 bases). The V and J ends lost 4 bases and 1 base respectively, with 14 bases between them. The CDR3 runs to 15 residues. Germline-derived CDR1 and CDR2 are SGHNT and YYREEE (reference sequence).